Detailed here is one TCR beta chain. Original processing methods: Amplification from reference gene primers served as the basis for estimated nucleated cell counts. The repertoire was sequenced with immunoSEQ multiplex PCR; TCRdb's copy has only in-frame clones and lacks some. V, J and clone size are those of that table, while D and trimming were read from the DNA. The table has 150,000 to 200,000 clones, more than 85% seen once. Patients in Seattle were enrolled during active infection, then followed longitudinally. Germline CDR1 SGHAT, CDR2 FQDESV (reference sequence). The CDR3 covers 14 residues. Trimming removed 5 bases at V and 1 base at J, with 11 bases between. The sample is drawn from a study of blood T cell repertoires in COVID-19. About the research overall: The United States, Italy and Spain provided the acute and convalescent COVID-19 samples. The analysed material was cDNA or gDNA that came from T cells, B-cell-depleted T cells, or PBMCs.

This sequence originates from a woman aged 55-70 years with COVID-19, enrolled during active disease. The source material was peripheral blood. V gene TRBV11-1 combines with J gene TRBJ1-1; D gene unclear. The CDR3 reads CASSRATRNTEAFF. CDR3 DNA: TGTGCCAGCAGCCGCGCAACCCGGAACACTGAAGCTTTCTTT.